The clone carrying this T cell receptor beta chain was counted ten times or more. MiXCR, applied by TCRdb to the reads, yields one record per CDR3 protein. This table holds almost 500,000 distinct CDR3 sequences, about 11% found once. This CDR3 contains 14 residues. J was trimmed by 5 bases and V by 0 bases; bases with no gene match: 4. The germline gives CDR1 DFQATT, CDR2 SNEGSKA (reference sequence). The data were obtained in a study of T cell repertoires in cytomegalovirus infection. The specimen sequenced was PBMCs. The chain uses TRBV20-1 and TRBJ1-1, with 9 bases identical to TRBD1. The TCR was taken from a human donor in good health (CMV status not recorded). Some clones in this sample may be carry-over from other donors' samples. The CDR3 here is CSARDTGGWTEAFF. In DNA, the CDR3 is TGCAGTGCTAGAGATACAGGGGGCTGGACTGAAGCTTTCTTT.